This T cell receptor beta chain was sequenced for a study of blood T cell repertoires in COVID-19. Overall study context: Sites in the United States, Italy and Spain provided acute and convalescent COVID-19 samples.

Per germline, CDR1 SEHNR and CDR2 FQNEAQ (reference sequence). CDR3 length: 13 residues. The junction had 6 bases not matched to a gene; V was cut back by 4 bases and J by 12 bases. Source study methods: How many nucleated cells were present was estimated from reference gene primer amplification. Assay used: immunoSEQ multiplex PCR; TCRdb lists only in-frame clones, some missing. V, J and clone size reflect that table, while D and trimming were determined from the DNA. Of under 150,000 clones detected, over 55% appear once; the ten largest clones hold approximately 2%. The sequenced material came from peripheral blood. The sequence was obtained from a woman in her 70s with acute or convalescent COVID-19. J is TRBJ1-6 and V is TRBV7-9; 7 bases map to TRBD1. In DNA form, the CDR3 reads TGTGCCAGCAGCTCCGGGACAGACAAACCCCTCCACTTT. This gives the protein CASSSGTDKPLHF.